This T cell receptor beta chain was documented in a study of cytomegalovirus exposure and HLA in healthy donors. 60 Vbeta and 13 Jbeta primers were used in PCR. TCRdb keeps only in-frame clones here, not all; method: immunoSEQ multiplex PCR. Of 100,000 to 150,000 clones detected, around two thirds appear once; the ten largest clones hold 4% to 5.5%. CDR3 size: 18 residues. Germline CDR1 is SGHTS and CDR2 is YDEGEE. Trimming shortened V by 4 bases and J by 7 bases, and 27 bases separated the two germline ends. This clone came up a few times. The receptor was derived from a man in his 60s in good health and CMV-seropositive. The chain is built from TRBV5-8 and TRBJ2-1, with D perhaps matching TRBD1 (6 bases). Specimen: PBMCs. The CDR3 DNA is TGTGCCAGCAGCCTGAACCATGGGACATCTGGTTTTTTGAATGAGCAGTTCTTC. It encodes CASSLNHGTSGFLNEQFF.